One and the same sample provided the 16 T cell receptor beta chains below, sequenced in a study of Ad26.COV2.S vaccination and SARS-CoV-2 variants. Using immunoSEQ multiplex PCR, the repertoire was profiled, and TCRdb retains in-frame clones only, with some absent. The sample has 380,000 or so clones; under 90% are singletons. As to treatment: some 19 received Ad26.COV2.S at low or high dose, single or two shots; several received placebo; per-sample allocation not given. Day 63 after the first vaccine or placebo injection was the time point for sampling. The material sequenced was peripheral blood, taken in a trial of Ad26.COV2.S vaccine versus placebo. These receptor sequences come from a person aged 18-65 years who received the Ad26.COV2.S COVID-19 vaccine or a placebo.

This chain uses TRBV9 with TRBJ1-1; D is perhaps TRBD1 (5 bases). CDR1 SGDLS and CDR2 YYNGEE come from the germline V gene. The CDR3 has 14 residues. V shed 0 bases and J shed 1 base, with 7 bases lying between them. The CDR3 protein is CASSVDQGNTEAFF. As DNA, the CDR3 is TGTGCCAGCAGCGTAGATCAGGGGAACACTGAAGCTTTCTTT.

The chain recombines TRBV9 with TRBJ1-4; D may be TRBD1 (6 bases). The V gene's germline CDR1 is SGDLS and CDR2 YYNGEE. V was trimmed by 4 bases and J by 8 bases, leaving 15 bases between them. This CDR3 is built from 14 residues. The CDR3 region is CASSPDRLDEKLFF. The DNA for the CDR3 is TGTGCCAGCAGCCCGGACAGACTGGACGAAAAACTGTTTTTT.

The chain has TRBV2 and TRBJ2-1; D may be TRBD1 (6 bases). Trimming pared 7 bases from V and 0 bases from J, leaving 10 bases between. The CDR3 length is 14 residues. The V gene's germline CDR1 is SNHLY and CDR2 FYNNEI. CDR3 nucleotide sequence: TGTGCCAGCACACAGGGTAGCTCCTACAATGAGCAGTTCTTC. It specifies CASTQGSSYNEQFF.

The rearrangement links TRBV7-9 to TRBJ2-7, with TRBD1 identical over 9 bases. There are 15 residues in the CDR3. CDR1 SEHNR and CDR2 FQNEAQ come from the germline V gene (reference sequence). Trimming at V came to 4 bases and at J to 6 bases, leaving 10 bases not matched to a gene. The CDR3 sequence: CASSSHRDRDAEQYF. DNA for the CDR3: TGTGCCAGCAGCTCCCACCGGGACAGGGATGCCGAGCAGTACTTC.

This chain uses TRBV7-6 with TRBJ2-1; tentative D call: TRBD2 (5 bases). V was shortened by 1 base and J by 8 bases, with 12 bases between the two germline ends. Germline CDR1 reads SGHVS; CDR2 reads FNYEAQ. This CDR3 is built from 14 residues. CDR3 amino acids: CASSLELTRHEQFF. DNA of the CDR3: TGTGCCAGCAGCTTAGAGTTAACTAGGCATGAGCAGTTCTTC.

CDR3 nucleotides: TGTGCCAGTTCTGGGACTAGCGGGATCTCTGAGCAGTTCTTC. The encoded protein is CASSGTSGISEQFF. The chain links TRBV2 to TRBJ2-1, with TRBD2 matching 13 bases. CDR1 and CDR2 (germline): SNHLY, FYNNEI. The CDR3 is made up of 14 amino acids. J was trimmed by 9 bases and V by 9 bases; bases with no gene match: 8.

This chain links TRBV4-2 with TRBJ2-2; possibly TRBD2 for D (7 bases). V was clipped by 2 bases and J by 3 bases, with 25 bases between them. There are 20 residues in the CDR3. CDR1 is LGHNA, CDR2 YNFKEQ, per germline. The CDR3 reads CASSQLLRGAVEGDTGELFF. Written as DNA, the CDR3 is TGTGCCAGCAGCCAATTGCTTCGGGGGGCTGTCGAAGGTGACACCGGGGAGCTGTTTTTT.

The sample holds one count of this clone. V is TRBV25-1 and J is TRBJ2-2; D unresolved. Germline-derived CDR1 and CDR2 are MGHDK and SYGVNS. The ends were cut back, 8 bases at V and 6 bases at J, with 10 bases in the middle. This CDR3 region has 12 residues. The CDR3 DNA follows: TGTGCCAGCCCGCTTCTGGCCGGGGAGCTGTTTTTT. Translating it yields CASPLLAGELFF.

This chain links TRBV5-1 with TRBJ1-3, with 8 bases fitting TRBD1. The length of the CDR3 is 16 residues. V lost 0 bases and J lost 4; bases outside the gene matches: 6. Germline V gene sequence: CDR1 SGHRS, CDR2 YFSETQ. CDR3 sequence reads: CASSLAGQVYGNTIYF. The CDR3 bases are TGCGCCAGCAGCTTGGCGGGACAGGTATACGGAAACACCATATATTTT.

The V gene is TRBV19, the J gene TRBJ2-1; TRBD1 agrees at 9 bases. J gave up 3 bases and V 10 bases, and 7 bases lay outside the gene matches. CDR3 size: 14 residues. CDR1 and CDR2 (germline): LNHDA, SQIVND (reference sequence). The CDR3 is CATKETGGYNEQFF. In DNA form, the CDR3 reads TGTGCCACAAAAGAGACAGGGGGCTACAATGAGCAGTTCTTC.

The rearrangement joins TRBV7-2 to TRBJ2-3, with D possibly TRBD2 on 6 matching bases. Germline-derived CDR1 and CDR2 are SGHTA and FQGNSA. The CDR3 is 14 residues long. V gave up 5 bases and J gave up 1 base, with 10 bases separating them. CDR3 DNA: TGTGCCAGCAGCCTGGGACTGCGCACAGATACGCAGTATTTT. This encodes CASSLGLRTDTQYF.

V usage is TRBV18 and J usage is TRBJ2-3; the D gene is possibly TRBD1 (6 bases). Trimming took 0 bases from V and 3 from J, leaving 10 bases between them. There are 15 residues in the CDR3. Germline loops: CDR1 KGHSH, CDR2 LQKENI. CDR3 DNA: TGTGCCAGCTCACCACCTGTCAGGGGAACAGATACGCAGTATTTT. Translation: CASSPPVRGTDTQYF.

The J gene is TRBJ1-2, the V gene TRBV6-2 or TRBV6-3; D gene uncertain. There are 14 residues in the CDR3. Germline CDR1 is MNHEY and CDR2 is SVGEGT. Trimming removed 1 base from V and 5 bases from J, with 11 bases in between. CDR3 region: CASSYFDFRYGYTF. CDR3 nucleotide sequence: TGTGCCAGCAGTTACTTTGACTTTCGGTATGGCTACACCTTC.

This chain connects TRBV4-1 to TRBJ1-2, with D maybe TRBD1 (5 bases). The germline V gene encodes CDR1 MGHRA and CDR2 YSYEKL. Trimming removed 4 bases from V and 4 bases from J, with 13 bases in between. The CDR3 totals 14 residues. The CDR3 DNA sequence: TGCGCCAGCAGCCCCAGCGGGGGGGTCTATGGCTACACCTTC. It yields the protein CASSPSGGVYGYTF.

The rearrangement joins TRBV6-5 to TRBJ1-5; perhaps TRBD1 as D (6 bases). CDR1 is MNHEY and CDR2 is SVGAGI in the germline V gene. Trimming pared 6 bases from V and 4 bases from J, leaving 13 bases between. The length of the CDR3 is 14 residues. The DNA for the CDR3 is TGTGCCAGCAGGCGTCGCAGGGGTAATCAGCCCCAGCATTTT. This codes for CASRRRRGNQPQHF.

The CDR3 nucleotides are TGCGCCAGCAGCACCTCTAGCGGAACAGATACGCAGTATTTT. Protein product: CASSTSSGTDTQYF. The V gene is TRBV5-1, the J gene TRBJ2-3; 7 positions match TRBD2. V was clipped by 4 bases and J by 3 bases; unmatched bases: 5. The CDR3 is 14 residues long. Germline CDR1 SGHRS, CDR2 YFSETQ.